These 12 T cell receptor beta chains originate from one sample sequenced in a study of blood T cell repertoires in COVID-19. TCRdb keeps only in-frame clones here, not all; method: immunoSEQ multiplex PCR. The table records approximately 250,000 clones, around nine tenths of them present only once. Sequenced material: peripheral blood. The receptors come from an older woman who had recovered from COVID-19.

This chain connects TRBV6-5 to TRBJ2-7; 7 bases line up with TRBD1. The junction had 8 bases not matched to a gene; V was cut back by 7 bases and J by 2 bases. CDR3 length: 14 amino acids. The germline CDR1 and CDR2 sequences are MNHEY and SVGAGI. Here the CDR3 reads CASTRTGNTYEQYF. The CDR3 nucleotides are TGTGCCAGCACCCGGACAGGCAATACCTACGAGCAGTACTTC.

The chain carries TRBV7-8 and TRBJ2-7; D is possibly TRBD1 (6 bases). The CDR3 has 14 residues. Trimming cost V 4 bases and J 0 bases, with 10 bases left between them. The germline CDR1 and CDR2 sequences are SGHVS and FQNEAQ. The CDR3 DNA reads TGTGCCAGCAGCTCCGGACAGACCTCCTACGAGCAGTACTTC. This encodes CASSSGQTSYEQYF.

The chain is built from TRBV28 and TRBJ1-2, with D possibly being TRBD1 (5 bases). The CDR3 is made up of 15 amino acids. Trimming stripped 1 base from V and 3 bases from J, with 12 bases between. Per the germline V gene, CDR1 is MDHEN and CDR2 is SYDVKM. The CDR3 protein is CASSLSRQGDYGYTF. CDR3 DNA: TGTGCCAGCAGTTTATCCCGGCAGGGTGACTATGGCTACACCTTC.

The V call is TRBV5-1, the J call TRBJ1-1; TRBD1 agrees at 9 bases. The junction had 9 bases not matched to a gene; V was cut back by 5 bases and J by 7 bases. Germline CDR1 reads SGHRS; CDR2 reads YFSETQ. The CDR3 loop spans 14 amino acids. CDR3 in amino acids: CASRPEGTGREAFF. CDR3 sequence (DNA): TGCGCCAGCAGACCGGAGGGGACAGGGCGTGAAGCTTTCTTT.

This chain joins TRBV9 and TRBJ1-5; no reliable D call. The V and J ends lost 5 bases and 4 bases respectively, with 13 bases between them. Germline CDR1 and CDR2: SGDLS and YYNGEE. This CDR3 comprises 14 residues. The CDR3: CASSKSGSNQPQHF. CDR3 sequence (DNA): TGTGCCAGCAGTAAATCAGGTAGTAATCAGCCCCAGCATTTT. The full variable domain, its missing parts supplied by reference TRBV9 and TRBJ1-5, is DSGVTQTPKHLITATGQRVTLRCSPRSGDLSVYWYQQSLDQGLQFLIQYYNGEERAKGNILERFSAQQFPDLHSELNLSSLELGDSALYFCASSKSGSNQPQHFGDGTRLSIL.

The genes are TRBV6-5 and TRBJ2-1; perhaps TRBD1 as D (5 bases). The CDR3 spans 14 residues. V was pared by 4 bases and J by 6 bases, with 13 bases between. CDR1 is MNHEY, CDR2 SVGAGI, per germline. The CDR3 here is CASSSIRGGNEQFF. CDR3 bases: TGTGCCAGCAGTTCCATTAGGGGTGGCAATGAGCAGTTCTTC.

This chain links TRBV9 with TRBJ2-2; 9 bases match TRBD2. In germline, CDR1 is SGDLS, CDR2 YYNGEE. CDR3 length equals 16 residues. V was pared by 0 bases and J by 3 bases, with 3 bases of the junction left unmatched. The CDR3 spells CASSVVAGAHTGELFF. The CDR3 nucleotides read TGTGCCAGCAGCGTAGTAGCGGGGGCTCACACCGGGGAGCTGTTTTTT.

The V gene is TRBV6-2 or TRBV6-3, the J gene TRBJ2-5, with TRBD2 matching over 15 bases. Germline V gene lookup returns CDR1 MNHEY and CDR2 SVGEGT. Germline trimming cut 0 bases from V and 2 bases from J; bases unmatched to any gene: 4. The CDR3 extends over 18 amino acids. The CDR3 region has the DNA TGTGCCAGCAGTTACTCGAATGGACTAGCGGGGGGGCAAGAGACCCAGTACTTC. Translating it yields CASSYSNGLAGGQETQYF.

This clone was picked up one time. One junction end does not reproduce the germline sequence, and a read error may be involved. This chain links TRBV6-2 or TRBV6-3 with TRBJ2-1, with TRBD2 matching over 10 bases. CDR3 length: 15 residues. CDR1 and CDR2 from the germline V gene are MNHEY and SVGEGT. The CDR3 DNA reads as TGTGCCAGCGGTTACTCTAGCGGGAGATACAATGAGCAGTTCTTC. Protein sequence: CASGYSSGRYNEQFF.

The chain combines TRBV6-6 with TRBJ2-5; the match to TRBD1 covers 11 bases. The V and J ends lost 0 bases and 5 bases, in that order; junction bases with no gene match: 2. The CDR3 loop spans 15 amino acids. Germline loops: CDR1 MNHNY, CDR2 SVGAGI (reference sequence). CDR3 region: CASSYSGQGGETQYF. In DNA, the CDR3 is TGTGCCAGCAGTTACTCGGGACAGGGGGGGGAGACCCAGTACTTC.

The chain carries TRBV19 and TRBJ1-2, with 9 nucleotides matching TRBD1. The V segment lost 11 bases and the J segment 8 bases; nucleotides outside the gene matches: 15. The CDR3 loop spans 14 amino acids. Germline CDR1 LNHDA, CDR2 SQIVND (reference sequence). For the CDR3, the DNA is TGTGCCTCCTTACCCGGGACAGGGATCGGGGGCTACACCTTC. Protein: CASLPGTGIGGYTF.

The chain has TRBV18 and TRBJ2-5, with D maybe TRBD2 (5 bases). This CDR3 region has 14 residues. Between the trimmed V and J ends, which lost 4 bases and 1 base, there was a span of 10 bases. CDR1 and CDR2 (germline): KGHSH, LQKENI. CDR3 sequence reads: CASSLLEPQETQYF. For the CDR3, the DNA is TGTGCCAGCTCACTACTAGAACCCCAAGAGACCCAGTACTTC.